The clone carrying this T cell receptor beta chain was recorded at least ten times. This sample stems from a study of neurological immune-mediated disorders. TCRdb independently ran MiXCR on the 5' RACE reads; one entry per CDR3 protein. The sample yields more than 30,000 distinct CDR3 sequences, around 7.2% seen once. The sequenced material came from CD4+ T cells from blood. The sequence was collected from a man aged 50-60 years in good health.

Written as DNA, the CDR3 is TGCAGTGCTAGAGATCAGGGACACCGCTACAATGAGCAGTTCTTC. As protein: CSARDQGHRYNEQFF. The rearrangement joins TRBV20-1 to TRBJ2-1; a possible D gene is TRBD1 (6 bases). In germline, CDR1 is DFQATT, CDR2 SNEGSKA (reference sequence). This CDR3 comprises 15 residues. Between the trimmed V and J ends, which lost 0 bases and 3 bases, there was a span of 12 bases.